Listed below are T cell receptor beta chains from one sample, sequenced in a study of cytomegalovirus exposure and HLA in healthy donors. Repertoires were generated with immunoSEQ multiplex PCR, while TCRdb's copy carries only in-frame clones and drops some. The table lists 150,000 to 200,000 clones, more than 65% of them singletons. The sequenced sample was PBMCs. These TCRs come from a woman in her thirties in good health and CMV-seronegative. Both conserved end residues are part of each CDR3. A D gene is named only where the DNA matches it firmly. Size is omitted from some rows. Given values are once, few, many or a class for expanded clones.

j_gene: TRBJ1-1; v_gene: TRBV10-3; d_gene: TRBD1; abundance: few; CDR3nt: TGTGCCACCAGACAGGGGTCTGAAGCTTTCTTT; CDR3aa: CATRQGSEAFF
j_gene: TRBJ1-1; v_gene: TRBV29-1; d_gene: -; abundance: -; CDR3nt: TGCAGCGTTGATGAGGATTTATCGAACACTGAAGCTTTCTTT; CDR3aa: CSVDEDLSNTEAFF
j_gene: TRBJ1-5; v_gene: TRBV10-3; d_gene: -; abundance: -; CDR3nt: TGTGCCATCAGTGAAGGAGGGCAGACAAATCAGCCCCAGCATTTT; CDR3aa: CAISEGGQTNQPQHF
j_gene: TRBJ2-6; v_gene: TRBV5-1; d_gene: TRBD1; abundance: -; CDR3nt: TGCGCCAGCAGCCTTTCGGGACAGGGAAGCTCTGGGGCCAACGTCCTGACTTTC; CDR3aa: CASSLSGQGSSGANVLTF
j_gene: TRBJ2-7; v_gene: TRBV5-4; d_gene: TRBD2; abundance: -; CDR3nt: TGTGCCAGCAGCACTGGGGGGGTCCCGACCGTCTACGAGCAGTACTTC; CDR3aa: CASSTGGVPTVYEQYF
j_gene: TRBJ2-3; v_gene: TRBV5-1; d_gene: -; abundance: -; CDR3nt: TGCGCCAGCAGTCCGACTAGTTCAGATACGCAGTATTTT; CDR3aa: CASSPTSSDTQYF
j_gene: TRBJ1-4; v_gene: TRBV19; d_gene: TRBD1; abundance: -; CDR3nt: TGTGCCAGTAGTCTCCGGACAGGGGGACTCGGGGGGAGTGAAAAACTGTTTTTT; CDR3aa: CASSLRTGGLGGSEKLFF
j_gene: TRBJ2-3; v_gene: TRBV2; d_gene: TRBD2; abundance: once; CDR3nt: TGTGCTCAGCATCCTAGCGGGGACACAGATACGCAGTATTTT; CDR3aa: CAQHPSGDTDTQYF
j_gene: TRBJ2-3; v_gene: TRBV7-8; d_gene: -; abundance: -; CDR3nt: TGTGCCAGCAGCCCGAAGATGGGACTTACCACAGATACGCAGTATTTT; CDR3aa: CASSPKMGLTTDTQYF
j_gene: TRBJ1-1; v_gene: TRBV10-1; d_gene: TRBD1; abundance: once; CDR3nt: TGCGCCAGCAGTGATGGGACAGGGATGAACACTGAAGCTTTCTTT; CDR3aa: CASSDGTGMNTEAFF
j_gene: TRBJ2-2; v_gene: TRBV14; d_gene: TRBD2; abundance: -; CDR3nt: TGTGCCAGCAGCCCCTTTCCTCTAGCGGGGGGGCGGCTGTTTTTT; CDR3aa: CASSPFPLAGGRLFF
j_gene: TRBJ1-1; v_gene: TRBV7-8; d_gene: -; abundance: few; CDR3nt: TGTGCCAGCAGCCCGTGGGGGGGGAGCACTGAAGCTTTCTTT; CDR3aa: CASSPWGGSTEAFF
j_gene: TRBJ2-3; v_gene: TRBV28; d_gene: TRBD2; abundance: -; CDR3nt: TGTGCCAGCAGTTTAGGACTAGCGATCACAGGGGATACGCAGTATTTT; CDR3aa: CASSLGLAITGDTQYF
j_gene: TRBJ2-1; v_gene: TRBV5-4; d_gene: TRBD2; abundance: -; CDR3nt: TGTGCCAGCAGCTTGGGGACTAGCGGGCGCCCCTACAATGAGCAGTTCTTC; CDR3aa: CASSLGTSGRPYNEQFF
j_gene: TRBJ2-2; v_gene: TRBV13; d_gene: -; abundance: -; CDR3nt: TGTGCCAGCAGCTTAGGTATTGGGCAGGGGACCGGGGAGCTGTTTTTT; CDR3aa: CASSLGIGQGTGELFF
j_gene: TRBJ2-7; v_gene: TRBV13; d_gene: -; abundance: -; CDR3nt: TGTGCCAGCAGCACCACAGGGTTCAACGAGCAGTACTTC; CDR3aa: CASSTTGFNEQYF
j_gene: TRBJ1-2; v_gene: TRBV28; d_gene: TRBD1; abundance: -; CDR3nt: TGTGCCAGCAGTTGGACAGGGGTTGGCTACACCTTC; CDR3aa: CASSWTGVGYTF
j_gene: TRBJ2-5; v_gene: TRBV30; d_gene: -; abundance: -; CDR3nt: TGTGCCTGGAGTGTACCCCACAGGTCAGAGACCCAGTACTTC; CDR3aa: CAWSVPHRSETQYF
j_gene: TRBJ1-2; v_gene: TRBV2; d_gene: -; abundance: -; CDR3nt: TGTGCCAGCAGTGACTCCGGGACAAATATTAACTATGGCTACACCTTC; CDR3aa: CASSDSGTNINYGYTF
j_gene: TRBJ1-5; v_gene: TRBV10-2; d_gene: -; abundance: once; CDR3nt: TGCGCCAGCAGTGAGTCGGGCCAGGGTTATCAGCCCCAGCATTTT; CDR3aa: CASSESGQGYQPQHF
j_gene: TRBJ1-2; v_gene: TRBV7-2; d_gene: -; abundance: -; CDR3nt: TGTGCCAGCAGCTTAGACGGTAGGGGATATGGAAACTATGGCTACACCTTC; CDR3aa: CASSLDGRGYGNYGYTF
j_gene: TRBJ2-7; v_gene: TRBV10-3; d_gene: -; abundance: -; CDR3nt: TGTGCCATCAGTGTTGGACAGAACTCCTACGAGCAGTACTTC; CDR3aa: CAISVGQNSYEQYF
j_gene: TRBJ2-1; v_gene: TRBV5-1; d_gene: -; abundance: few; CDR3nt: TGCGCCAGCAGAACTAGAGTAGAAAATGAGCAGTTCTTC; CDR3aa: CASRTRVENEQFF
j_gene: TRBJ1-5; v_gene: TRBV19; d_gene: -; abundance: -; CDR3nt: TGTGCCAGTAGTATTGACAGGAGCAATCAGCCCCAGCATTTT; CDR3aa: CASSIDRSNQPQHF
j_gene: TRBJ2-3; v_gene: TRBV2; d_gene: TRBD2; abundance: -; CDR3nt: TGTGCCAGCATAGCGGGAGGGCTGACGCAGTATTTT; CDR3aa: CASIAGGLTQYF
j_gene: TRBJ1-1; v_gene: TRBV7-8; d_gene: -; abundance: -; CDR3nt: TGTGCCAGCAGCTTAAATCAAGGCAGGGGCACTGAAGCTTTCTTT; CDR3aa: CASSLNQGRGTEAFF
j_gene: TRBJ2-3; v_gene: TRBV27; d_gene: -; abundance: -; CDR3nt: TGTGCCAGCAGTTTATTATCTAGGCGTGGCACGGATACGCAGTATTTT; CDR3aa: CASSLLSRRGTDTQYF
j_gene: TRBJ2-1; v_gene: TRBV7-8; d_gene: TRBD2; abundance: -; CDR3nt: TGTGCCAGCAGCCCCAGGAGGGGGCGGGAGGGCAGCTCGATAGGCAATGAGCAGTTCTTC; CDR3aa: CASSPRRGREGSSIGNEQFF
j_gene: TRBJ1-1; v_gene: TRBV6-1; d_gene: -; abundance: -; CDR3nt: TGTGCCAGCAGTGTCTTGGGGGCGAGCACTGAAGCTTTCTTT; CDR3aa: CASSVLGASTEAFF
j_gene: TRBJ2-1; v_gene: TRBV30; d_gene: TRBD1; abundance: few; CDR3nt: TGTGCCTGGGGTGGTTGGGGGACAGCCAACTACAATGAGCAGTTCTTC; CDR3aa: CAWGGWGTANYNEQFF
j_gene: TRBJ1-1; v_gene: TRBV7-8; d_gene: TRBD1; abundance: -; CDR3nt: TGTGCCAGCAGCCCTTCAGTTACAGGGGCTCGGACTGAAGCTTTCTTT; CDR3aa: CASSPSVTGARTEAFF
j_gene: TRBJ1-1; v_gene: TRBV15; d_gene: TRBD1; abundance: few; CDR3nt: TGTGCCACCAGCGGGGGACAGGGGAATCTTAACACTGAAGCTTTCTTT; CDR3aa: CATSGGQGNLNTEAFF
j_gene: TRBJ2-7; v_gene: TRBV29-1; d_gene: TRBD1; abundance: -; CDR3nt: TGCAGCGTGAACCGGGACAGGGGTTTCGAGCAGTACTTC; CDR3aa: CSVNRDRGFEQYF
j_gene: TRBJ1-1; v_gene: TRBV7-8; d_gene: -; abundance: -; CDR3nt: TGTGCCAGCAGCTTAGCCAAAGTTGGACAGCCGCGCGTTGAAGCTTTCTTT; CDR3aa: CASSLAKVGQPRVEAFF
j_gene: TRBJ2-7; v_gene: TRBV5-4; d_gene: TRBD1; abundance: -; CDR3nt: TGTGCCAGCAGGAAGAAGGGGGCTTCCTACGAGCAGTACTTC; CDR3aa: CASRKKGASYEQYF
j_gene: TRBJ1-2; v_gene: TRBV7-2; d_gene: -; abundance: -; CDR3nt: TGTGCCAGCAGACGGGGGGGTGTAGTTCATGGCTACACCTTC; CDR3aa: CASRRGGVVHGYTF
j_gene: TRBJ2-5; v_gene: TRBV27; d_gene: -; abundance: few; CDR3nt: TGTGCCAGCTGCGGAGGGGAGACCCAGTACTTC; CDR3aa: CASCGGETQYF
j_gene: TRBJ2-7; v_gene: TRBV25-1; d_gene: TRBD2; abundance: -; CDR3nt: TGTGCCAGCAGTGGGGACTATCCAAGCTACGAGCAGTACTTC; CDR3aa: CASSGDYPSYEQYF
j_gene: TRBJ1-3; v_gene: TRBV11-1; d_gene: -; abundance: -; CDR3nt: TGTGCCAGCAGCCAATTCGGGATCTCTGGAAACACCATATATTTT; CDR3aa: CASSQFGISGNTIYF
j_gene: TRBJ1-2; v_gene: TRBV5-6; d_gene: -; abundance: -; CDR3nt: TGTGCCAGCAGCTTGTTGGTAGACTTAAATGGCTACACCTTC; CDR3aa: CASSLLVDLNGYTF
j_gene: TRBJ2-7; v_gene: TRBV30; d_gene: -; abundance: -; CDR3nt: TGTGCCTGGAGTCCGGAGTACGAGCAGTACTTC; CDR3aa: CAWSPEYEQYF
j_gene: TRBJ2-3; v_gene: TRBV9; d_gene: -; abundance: -; CDR3nt: TGTGCCAGCAGCGTAGCCCCGGGCACAGATACGCAGTATTTT; CDR3aa: CASSVAPGTDTQYF
j_gene: TRBJ2-2; v_gene: TRBV2; d_gene: TRBD2; abundance: -; CDR3nt: TGTGCCAGCAGTACACAGACTAGCGGGAGGGTGTTAGGCACTGGGGAGCTGTTTTTT; CDR3aa: CASSTQTSGRVLGTGELFF
j_gene: TRBJ2-5; v_gene: TRBV28; d_gene: TRBD1; abundance: few; CDR3nt: TGTGCCAGCAGGTCCGGGACAGCAACCCAAGAGACCCAGTACTTC; CDR3aa: CASRSGTATQETQYF
j_gene: TRBJ1-6; v_gene: TRBV5-1; d_gene: -; abundance: once; CDR3nt: TGCGCCAGCAGTGTTGGGGATGGGGCAAATTCACCCCTCCACTTT; CDR3aa: CASSVGDGANSPLHF
j_gene: TRBJ2-7; v_gene: TRBV15; d_gene: -; abundance: -; CDR3nt: TGTGCCACCAGCAGAGAAACTTCAGGGGACCGCCACGAGCAGTACTTC; CDR3aa: CATSRETSGDRHEQYF
j_gene: TRBJ2-7; v_gene: TRBV4-3; d_gene: TRBD2; abundance: -; CDR3nt: TGCGCCAGCAGCCAAGATCTTCAAGCGGGAGGGTTATCCTACGAGCAGTACTTC; CDR3aa: CASSQDLQAGGLSYEQYF
j_gene: TRBJ2-2; v_gene: TRBV6-1; d_gene: -; abundance: -; CDR3nt: TGTGCCAGCAGTGAAATCAGGGTCCCCGGGGAGCTGTTTTTT; CDR3aa: CASSEIRVPGELFF
j_gene: TRBJ1-4; v_gene: TRBV2; d_gene: TRBD1; abundance: -; CDR3nt: TGTGCCAGCAGTGTGGGCCGGACAGGGAATGAAAAACTGTTTTTT; CDR3aa: CASSVGRTGNEKLFF
j_gene: TRBJ1-3; v_gene: TRBV28; d_gene: -; abundance: -; CDR3nt: TGTGCCATAACGGGCTCTGGAAACACCATATATTTT; CDR3aa: CAITGSGNTIYF
j_gene: TRBJ1-2; v_gene: TRBV4-1; d_gene: -; abundance: -; CDR3nt: TGCGCCAGCAGCCAGATGCCGGGAGAATTCTATGGCTACACCTTC; CDR3aa: CASSQMPGEFYGYTF
j_gene: TRBJ2-7; v_gene: TRBV14; d_gene: TRBD2; abundance: -; CDR3nt: TGTGCCAGCAGCCACGGACGGAAGACTAGCGGGAGACCGTTCAACGAGCAGTACTTC; CDR3aa: CASSHGRKTSGRPFNEQYF
j_gene: TRBJ2-7; v_gene: TRBV27; d_gene: TRBD1; abundance: -; CDR3nt: TGTGCCAGCAGTTTATCGTGGGGGACAGGCCGGTGGGAGCAGTACTTC; CDR3aa: CASSLSWGTGRWEQYF
j_gene: TRBJ1-2; v_gene: TRBV5-1; d_gene: -; abundance: -; CDR3nt: TGCGCCAGCAGCAGAGGACAAGGACCCTATGGCTACCCCTTC; CDR3aa: CASSRGQGPYGYPF
j_gene: TRBJ1-1; v_gene: TRBV10-1; d_gene: -; abundance: -; CDR3nt: TGCGCCAGCAGTGTTAATGCAGGTACTGAAGCTTTCTTT; CDR3aa: CASSVNAGTEAFF
j_gene: TRBJ1-1; v_gene: TRBV7-6; d_gene: TRBD1; abundance: -; CDR3nt: TGTGCCAGCAGCCCGGACAGGGCGAACACTGAAGCTTTCTTT; CDR3aa: CASSPDRANTEAFF
j_gene: TRBJ1-5; v_gene: TRBV29-1; d_gene: TRBD1; abundance: -; CDR3nt: TGCAGCGTCGCCGAACAGGGGGCGGGTCAGCCCCAGCATTTT; CDR3aa: CSVAEQGAGQPQHF
j_gene: TRBJ2-7; v_gene: TRBV5-4; d_gene: -; abundance: -; CDR3nt: TGTGCCAGCAGCTTGGGGTCGGATTGGAAGTCTTCAAGCGGCTACGAGCAGTACTTC; CDR3aa: CASSLGSDWKSSSGYEQYF